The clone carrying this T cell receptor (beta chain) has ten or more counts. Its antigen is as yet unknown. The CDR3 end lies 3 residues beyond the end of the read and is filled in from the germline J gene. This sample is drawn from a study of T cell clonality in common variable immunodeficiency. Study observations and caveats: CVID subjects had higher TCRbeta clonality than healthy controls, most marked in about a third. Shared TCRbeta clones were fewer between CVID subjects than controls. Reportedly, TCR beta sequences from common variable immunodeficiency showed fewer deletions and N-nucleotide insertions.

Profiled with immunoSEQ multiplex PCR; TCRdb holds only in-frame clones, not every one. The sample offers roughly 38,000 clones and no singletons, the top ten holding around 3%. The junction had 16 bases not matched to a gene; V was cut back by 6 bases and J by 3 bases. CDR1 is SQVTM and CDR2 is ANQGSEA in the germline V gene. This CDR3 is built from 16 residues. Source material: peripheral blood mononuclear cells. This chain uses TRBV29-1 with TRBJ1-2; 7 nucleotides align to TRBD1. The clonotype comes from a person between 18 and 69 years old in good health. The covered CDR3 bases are TGCAGCGTCCTCAATACTAACAGGGGTAGGGACTATGGC. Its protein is CSVLNTNRGRDYG. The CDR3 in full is CSVLNTNRGRDYGYTF.